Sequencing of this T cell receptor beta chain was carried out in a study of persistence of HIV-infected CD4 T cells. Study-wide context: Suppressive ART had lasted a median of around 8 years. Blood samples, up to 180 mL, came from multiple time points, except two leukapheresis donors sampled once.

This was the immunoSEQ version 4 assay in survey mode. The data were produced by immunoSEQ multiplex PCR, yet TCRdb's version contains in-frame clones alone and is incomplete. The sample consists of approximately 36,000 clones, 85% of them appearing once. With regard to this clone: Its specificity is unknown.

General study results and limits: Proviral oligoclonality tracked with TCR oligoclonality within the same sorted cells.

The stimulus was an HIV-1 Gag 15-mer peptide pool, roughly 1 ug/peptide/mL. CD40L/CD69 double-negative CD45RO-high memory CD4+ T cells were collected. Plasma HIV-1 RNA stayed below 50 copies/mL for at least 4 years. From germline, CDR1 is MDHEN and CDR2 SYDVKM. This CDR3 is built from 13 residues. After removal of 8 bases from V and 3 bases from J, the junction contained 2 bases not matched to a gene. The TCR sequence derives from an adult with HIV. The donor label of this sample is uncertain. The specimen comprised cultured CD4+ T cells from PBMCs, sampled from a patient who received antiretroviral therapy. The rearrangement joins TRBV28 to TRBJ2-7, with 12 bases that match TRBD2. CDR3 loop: CASRTSGDYEQYF. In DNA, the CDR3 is TGTGCCAGCCGGACTAGCGGGGACTACGAGCAGTACTTC.